Listed below are T cell receptor beta chains from one sample, sequenced in a study of shared T cell receptors in the human thymus. TCRdb's table, derived via immunoSEQ multiplex PCR, lists solely in-frame clones and lacks some. The sample consists of about 610,000 clones, around nine tenths of them appearing once. In addition, the sample was reused for a study of human thymus T cells.

Specimen: thymocytes. The receptors were gathered from a boy under two years old with a congenital heart defect. Both conserved end residues are part of each CDR3. The D gene is left open where the match is weak. Expanded clones get a size class; other rows say once, few or many, or leave the size out.

V	J	D	size	DNA	CDR3
TRBV11-2	TRBJ2-1	.	once	TGTGCCAGCAGACAAGACTACCCCCACTACAATGAGCAGTTCTTC	CASRQDYPHYNEQFF
TRBV11-2	TRBJ2-7	.	.	TGTGCCAGCAGCCTTGAGGCCTCGGGTGGCGAGCAGTACTTC	CASSLEASGGEQYF
TRBV12-5	TRBJ2-1	.	.	TGTGCTAGTGGTTTGGTAGGGAGTGGAGAGTCCTACAATGAGCAGTTCTTC	CASGLVGSGESYNEQFF
TRBV4-2	TRBJ2-7	.	.	TGTGCCAGCAGCCTCCGGGCAGGGTTCTGGTACGAGCAGTACTTC	CASSLRAGFWYEQYF
TRBV6-6	TRBJ1-5	.	.	TGTGCCAGCAGCCAACCACGCAGGAGGGCTCAGCCCCAGCATTTT	CASSQPRRRAQPQHF
TRBV2	TRBJ1-2	.	.	TGTGCCAGCAGTGCGGGAAACCGGGACAACTACACTAACTATGGCTACACCTTC	CASSAGNRDNYTNYGYTF
TRBV4-2	TRBJ2-5	TRBD2	.	TGTGCCAGCAGCCAAGAGCGACCGGGACTAGCGGAAGAGACCCAGTACTTC	CASSQERPGLAEETQYF
TRBV14	TRBJ2-7	.	.	TGTGCCAGCAGCCACCGGGGTCGGACGGCGCCGGGCTACGAGCAGTACTTC	CASSHRGRTAPGYEQYF
TRBV5-6	TRBJ2-7	.	.	TGTGCCAGCAGCGACTCGAGCTCCTACGAGCAGTACTTC	CASSDSSSYEQYF
TRBV7-8	TRBJ2-7	TRBD2	.	TGTGCCAGCAGCTTATGGGCTAGCGGGAGTCTCGAGCAGTACTTC	CASSLWASGSLEQYF
TRBV5-6	TRBJ2-5	TRBD2	once	TGTGCCAGCAGCTGGGGGGGGAGGCGACCCGAGACCCAGTACTTC	CASSWGGRRPETQYF
TRBV4-1	TRBJ2-3	.	.	TGCGCCACAGGGCCCGACAGCACGCAGTATTTT	CATGPDSTQYF
TRBV10-1	TRBJ2-5	.	.	TGCGCCGGAACCGACAGGGAGGCCCAGTACTTC	CAGTDREAQYF
TRBV6-5	TRBJ2-7	.	.	TGTGCCAGCCGGACGCGGGGTCCCAGCTCCTACGAGCAGTACTTC	CASRTRGPSSYEQYF
TRBV10-3	TRBJ2-3	.	.	TGTGCCATCAGTGCGGCCGAACAGGTTCGCCGGGGCACAGATACGCAGTATTTT	CAISAAEQVRRGTDTQYF
TRBV28	TRBJ2-3	.	.	TGTGCCAGCAGTTTAGGTAGCGGAGACTCGATAGTCGGCACAGATACGCAGTATTTT	CASSLGSGDSIVGTDTQYF
TRBV7-9	TRBJ2-1	.	.	TGTGCCAGCAGCCGGGGGGCGGGAGTATACAATGAGCAGTTCTTC	CASSRGAGVYNEQFF
TRBV5-6	TRBJ2-1	.	few	TGTGCCAGCAGCCCAACGGGAGCTTTTGCGCTAAAGCAGTTCTTC	CASSPTGAFALKQFF
TRBV4-2	TRBJ2-1	.	once	TGTGCCAGCAGACAAGGGAAGGGGCACTACAATGAGCAGTTCTTC	CASRQGKGHYNEQFF
TRBV7-2	TRBJ2-2	TRBD2	.	TGTGCCAGCAGGTACCTGACTAGCGGGGCGAACACCGGGGAGCTGTTTTTT	CASRYLTSGANTGELFF
TRBV27	TRBJ1-2	.	.	TGTGCCAGCAGTTTATCGGGGAGCCAGGGCTACACCTTC	CASSLSGSQGYTF
TRBV6-5	TRBJ2-7	.	.	TGTGCCAGCAGTTACTCAGAGAACCTATACGAGCAGTACTTC	CASSYSENLYEQYF
TRBV6-5	TRBJ1-1	.	.	TGTGCCAGCAGTTCCTTAAACAGGGCCCCGAACACTGAAGCTTTCTTT	CASSSLNRAPNTEAFF
TRBV5-4	TRBJ2-5	TRBD2	.	TGTGCCAGCAGTTGGGGACTAGGGCCTCAAGAGACCCAGTACTTC	CASSWGLGPQETQYF
TRBV25-1	TRBJ2-3	TRBD2	.	TGTGCCAGCAGTGACGGGAGGGCAGATACGCAGTATTTT	CASSDGRADTQYF
TRBV27	TRBJ2-1	TRBD2	once	TGTGCCAGCAGTCGGGAGGATCTATACAATGAGCAGTTCTTC	CASSREDLYNEQFF
TRBV18	TRBJ1-5	.	few	TGTGCCAGCTCAGGAGAAGGTCACCGGCCCCAGCATTTT	CASSGEGHRPQHF
TRBV27	TRBJ2-4	.	few	TGTGCCAGCACCGCGGACAGAACGCAGTACTTC	CASTADRTQYF
TRBV28	TRBJ2-5	TRBD1	.	TGTGCCAGCAGCAGGACGACAGGGACAAGAGAGACCCAGTACTTC	CASSRTTGTRETQYF